Listed below are T cell receptor beta chains from one sample, sequenced in a study of blood T cell repertoires in COVID-19. The data were produced by immunoSEQ multiplex PCR, yet TCRdb's version contains in-frame clones alone and is incomplete. Of about 200,000 clones detected, 70% to 90% appear once; the ten largest clones hold about 7.2%. The source material was PBMCs or T cells enriched from blood (not recorded which). The receptors come from a woman aged 40 to 50 with acute COVID-19. Both conserved end residues are part of each CDR3. D genes are given only for firm matches. Some rows have no size entry. The others give once, few or many, or a class for an expanded clone.

TRBJ2-3 | NA | TRBV11-1 | NA | TGTGCCAGCAGCCCTACAGGGACAGATACGCAGTATTTT | CASSPTGTDTQYF
TRBJ1-6 | NA | TRBV10-3 | NA | TGTGCCATCAGTGAAGTCGGGTCACCCCTCCACTTT | CAISEVGSPLHF
TRBJ1-6 | NA | TRBV7-2 | NA | TGTGCCAGCAGCTTGGATGTAGCTCTCAATTCACCCCTCCACTTT | CASSLDVALNSPLHF
TRBJ2-2 | NA | TRBV30 | NA | TGTGCCTGGATTCTTTCTTCGGCGAACACCGGGGAGCTGTTTTTT | CAWILSSANTGELFF
TRBJ1-2 | TRBD1 | TRBV5-1 | once | TGCGCCAGTGCAAAAGGGACAGGCCCCCGATTAGGTTATGGCTACACCTTC | CASAKGTGPRLGYGYTF
TRBJ1-2 | NA | TRBV30 | NA | TGTGCCTGGAGTTCCGGGGGACGAAACTATGGCTACACCTTC | CAWSSGGRNYGYTF
TRBJ2-3 | TRBD2 | TRBV5-1 | few | TGCGCCAGCGAGCAACTAGCGGGGGCAGATACGCAGTATTTT | CASEQLAGADTQYF
TRBJ1-5 | NA | TRBV6-5 | NA | TGTGCCAGCAGTTATGGACAGAATCAGCCCCAGCATTTT | CASSYGQNQPQHF
TRBJ1-2 | NA | TRBV30 | NA | TGTGCCTGGAATCCTTCAGGCATTAACTATGGCTACACCTTC | CAWNPSGINYGYTF
TRBJ2-1 | TRBD2 | TRBV10-1 | NA | TGCGCCAGCAGTGATTGGACTAGCGGGGGGGGTGTTGAGCAGTTCTTC | CASSDWTSGGGVEQFF
TRBJ1-1 | NA | TRBV7-3 | few | TGTGCCAGCAGCAAGGACAGAGGGCCCACTGAAGCTTTCTTT | CASSKDRGPTEAFF
TRBJ2-3 | NA | TRBV19 | few | TGTGCCAGTAGCAACAGGGGAGGAACAGATACGCAGTATTTT | CASSNRGGTDTQYF
TRBJ1-6 | NA | TRBV29-1 | NA | TGCAGCGTCAAACAGGGTCGGGATTCACCCCTCCACTTT | CSVKQGRDSPLHF
TRBJ1-1 | TRBD1 | TRBV6-2/TRBV6-3 | NA | TGTGCCAGCAGTTACGGCGTGACAGGGAGGATGGACACTGAAGCTTTCTTT | CASSYGVTGRMDTEAFF
TRBJ1-3 | TRBD1 | TRBV15 | NA | TGTGCCACCAGCAGAGATAAACCGGGACAGGGGGCGCCTGGAAACACCATATATTTT | CATSRDKPGQGAPGNTIYF
TRBJ2-5 | NA | TRBV5-1 | NA | TGCGCCAGCAGCCCAGGGATCCAAGAGACCCAGTACTTC | CASSPGIQETQYF
TRBJ2-7 | TRBD1 | TRBV3-1/TRBV3-2 | NA | TGTGCCAGCAGCGAGGGACAGGTAGTCTACGAGCAGTACTTC | CASSEGQVVYEQYF
TRBJ2-5 | TRBD2 | TRBV12-3/TRBV12-4 | NA | TGTGCCAGCAGTTTCGCGGGGGTGGAGACCCAGTACTTC | CASSFAGVETQYF
TRBJ1-4 | NA | TRBV19 | NA | TGTGCCAGTAGTAGGTCAGGGTTCATGTTGGCGACTAATGAAAAACTGTTTTTT | CASSRSGFMLATNEKLFF
TRBJ2-3 | TRBD2 | TRBV13 | NA | TGTGCCAGCAGCTTATCTAGGCGAGGCGGGAGGGCCCCAGATACGCAGTATTTT | CASSLSRRGGRAPDTQYF
TRBJ2-7 | NA | TRBV7-3 | NA | TGTGCCAGCAGCCTACATCAGGGATCCGAGCAGTACTTC | CASSLHQGSEQYF
TRBJ1-1 | NA | TRBV3-1/TRBV3-2 | NA | TGTGCCAGCAGTCCAGGGGTTTGGACGACTGAAGCTTTCTTT | CASSPGVWTTEAFF
TRBJ1-1 | NA | TRBV28 | NA | TGTGCCAGCAGTTTTGTAAAAGGAGGCACTGAAGCTTTCTTT | CASSFVKGGTEAFF
TRBJ1-1 | NA | TRBV6-5 | NA | TGTGCCAGCAGAAGAGCTGAAGCTTTCTTT | CASRRAEAFF
TRBJ1-4 | TRBD1 | TRBV19 | NA | TGTGCCAGTAGTCGGACAGGTACTAATGAAAAACTGTTTTTT | CASSRTGTNEKLFF
TRBJ2-5 | NA | TRBV28 | NA | TGTGCCAGCAGTTTTCCTGGAGGGAGTTACCAAGAGACCCAGTACTTC | CASSFPGGSYQETQYF
TRBJ1-1 | NA | TRBV11-2 | NA | TGTGCCAGCAGCTTAGCACCTAGGGGAAACACTGAAGCTTTCTTT | CASSLAPRGNTEAFF
TRBJ2-6 | NA | TRBV7-2 | NA | TGTGGAGACGGGGGAGGGGGCTCTGGGGCCAACGTCCTGACTTTC | CGDGGGGSGANVLTF
TRBJ2-6 | NA | TRBV6-1 | few | TGTGCCAGCAGTGAACTAGCTGGGGCCAACGTCCTGACTTTC | CASSELAGANVLTF
TRBJ2-7 | TRBD2 | TRBV7-2 | NA | TGTGCCAGCAGCCCCGGGGGGATGACCGAGCAGTACTTC | CASSPGGMTEQYF
TRBJ1-5 | NA | TRBV19 | NA | TGTGCCAGTACCCCCAGGCTCAATCAGCCCCAGCATTTT | CASTPRLNQPQHF
TRBJ2-5 | NA | TRBV9 | few | TGTGCCAGCAGCGCCGAAGGGGGAGGGGAGACCCAGTACTTC | CASSAEGGGETQYF
TRBJ2-7 | TRBD1 | TRBV10-3 | once | TGTGCCATCAGTGAGCTAGGGACAGACTACGAGCAGTACTTC | CAISELGTDYEQYF
TRBJ1-2 | NA | TRBV28 | NA | TGTGCCAGCAGCCCCCAAGGGGCGGGCTACACCTTC | CASSPQGAGYTF
TRBJ2-7 | NA | TRBV6-5 | NA | TGTGCCAGCAAAGCAGGGGGAGGGCAGTACTTC | CASKAGGGQYF